The source of this T cell receptor beta chain is a study of blood T cell repertoires in COVID-19. Across the study: Sites in the United States, Italy and Spain provided acute and convalescent COVID-19 samples. Nucleic acid was either cDNA or gDNA, and it came from T cells, B-cell-depleted T cells, or PBMCs.

Source study methods: Counts of nucleated cells, estimated from reference gene primer amplification, were obtained. Only in-frame clones appear in the TCRdb table, and some are missing; sequencing was by immunoSEQ multiplex PCR. V, J and clone size are those of that table, while D and trimming were read from the DNA. The sample has 650,000 to 800,000 clones, just under 90% seen once. Trimming removed 6 bases at V and 4 bases at J, with 10 bases between. Germline loops: CDR1 LNHDA, CDR2 SQIVND (reference sequence). The CDR3 sequence is 13 residues long. This receptor was taken from a young woman with acute or convalescent COVID-19. The sequenced material came from peripheral blood. The chain couples TRBV19 to TRBJ1-3; D uncertain. The CDR3 is CASSYLRGNTIYF. The DNA for the CDR3 is TGTGCCAGTAGCTACCTGCGAGGAAACACCATATATTTT.